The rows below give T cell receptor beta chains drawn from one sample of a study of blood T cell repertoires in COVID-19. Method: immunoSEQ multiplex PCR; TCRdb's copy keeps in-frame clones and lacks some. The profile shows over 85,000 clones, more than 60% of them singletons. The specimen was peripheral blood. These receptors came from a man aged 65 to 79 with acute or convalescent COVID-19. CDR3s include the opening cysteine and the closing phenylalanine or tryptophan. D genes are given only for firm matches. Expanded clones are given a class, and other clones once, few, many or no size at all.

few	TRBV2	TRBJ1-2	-	CAGGSGFGYTF	TGTGCGGGAGGGTCAGGGTTTGGCTACACCTTC
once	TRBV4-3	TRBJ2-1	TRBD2	CASSLTSGGYNEQFF	TGCGCCAGCAGCCTTACTAGCGGGGGGTACAATGAGCAGTTCTTC
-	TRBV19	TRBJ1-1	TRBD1	CASSIRAGGTEAFF	TGTGCCAGTAGTATAAGAGCAGGGGGCACTGAAGCTTTCTTT
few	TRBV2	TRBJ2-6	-	CASSAESGANVLTF	TGTGCCAGCAGTGCAGAATCTGGGGCCAACGTCCTGACTTTC
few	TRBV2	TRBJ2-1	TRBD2	CASIGVAGWNEQFF	TGTGCCAGCATCGGAGTAGCGGGATGGAATGAGCAGTTCTTC
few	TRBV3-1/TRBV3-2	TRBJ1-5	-	CASSQDPAGIRSNQPQHF	TGTGCCAGCAGCCAAGATCCGGCAGGCATCCGTAGCAATCAGCCCCAGCATTTT
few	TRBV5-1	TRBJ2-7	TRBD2	CASSRLGTSVSYEQYF	TGCGCCAGCAGCCGCCTTGGGACTAGCGTTTCCTACGAGCAGTACTTC
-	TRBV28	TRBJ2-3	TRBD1	CASSLPGQGRTDTQYF	TGTGCCAGCAGTTTACCTGGACAGGGCCGCACAGATACGCAGTATTTT
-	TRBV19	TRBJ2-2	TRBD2	CASSPRAGRTGELFF	TGTGCCAGTAGTCCTCGAGCGGGACGCACCGGGGAGCTGTTTTTT
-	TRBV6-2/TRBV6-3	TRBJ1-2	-	CASSYQGYGYTF	TGTGCCAGCAGTTATCAGGGCTATGGCTACACCTTC
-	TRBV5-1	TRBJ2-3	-	CASSVGQWADTQYF	TGCGCCAGCAGCGTTGGACAGTGGGCAGATACGCAGTATTTT
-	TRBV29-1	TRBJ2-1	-	CSVRLDPGYNEQFF	TGCAGCGTTAGACTAGACCCGGGCTACAATGAGCAGTTCTTC
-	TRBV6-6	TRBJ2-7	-	CASSPRTDPYEQYF	TGTGCCAGCAGTCCCAGGACAGATCCCTACGAGCAGTACTTC
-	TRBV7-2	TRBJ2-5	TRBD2	CATGLVETQYF	TGTGCCACCGGACTAGTGGAGACCCAGTACTTC
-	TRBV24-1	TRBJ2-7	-	CAPRKRSYEQYF	TGTGCCCCGAGGAAGCGCTCCTACGAGCAGTACTTC